The clone carrying this T cell receptor (beta chain) was recorded once. This specimen comes from a study of blood T cell repertoires in COVID-19. The V end was cut by 4 bases, the J end by 7 bases, with 14 bases between. The CDR3 loop spans 14 amino acids. The germline gives CDR1 SGHRS, CDR2 YFSETQ. Original data processing: Cell counts per sample came from amplifying reference gene primers. Here immunoSEQ multiplex PCR was the method, and the copy in TCRdb shows in-frame clones only, minus some. Clone size and V and J calls were adopted from that table, with D and trimming inferred from the DNA. The data hold some 260,000 clones, with about 87% observed a single time.

Sequenced sample: peripheral blood. The sequence came from a woman in her 70s with COVID-19, enrolled during active disease. J is TRBJ2-2 and V is TRBV5-1; tentatively, D is TRBD1 (5 bases). CDR3 DNA sequence: TGCGCCAGCAGCGTACAGGTCGATCTCGGGGAGCTGTTTTTT. Amino acids: CASSVQVDLGELFF.